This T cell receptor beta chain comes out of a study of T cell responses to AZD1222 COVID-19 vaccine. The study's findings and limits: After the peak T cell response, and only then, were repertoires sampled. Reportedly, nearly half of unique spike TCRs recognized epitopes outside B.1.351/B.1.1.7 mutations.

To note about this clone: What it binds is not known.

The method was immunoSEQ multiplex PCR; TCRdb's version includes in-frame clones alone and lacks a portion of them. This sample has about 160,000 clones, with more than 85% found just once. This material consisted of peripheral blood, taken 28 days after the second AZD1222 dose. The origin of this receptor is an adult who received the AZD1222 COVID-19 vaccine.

CDR3: CATSDVGQSGNTIYF. In DNA, the CDR3 is TGTGCCACCAGTGATGTTGGACAGTCTGGAAACACCATATATTTT. The chain carries TRBV24-1 and TRBJ1-3; tentatively, D is TRBD1 (6 bases). Germline V lookup: CDR1 KGHDR, CDR2 SFDVKD. The V gene lost 3 bases and the J gene lost 1 base, with 9 bases spanning the gap. The CDR3 runs 15 residues.